The T cell receptor (beta chain) described here comes from a study of T cells in Graves' hyperthyroidism and ophthalmopathy. Amplification of TCR beta CDR3 regions was performed using RNA transcripts as template. Researchers ran a first-round RT-PCR on the TCR CDR3 using the HTBI primer set. MiXCR, run by TCRdb on the multiplex PCR reads, gives a single entry per CDR3 protein. The table lists a few hundred thousand distinct CDR3 sequences, 46% of them singletons. Diagnoses rested on clinical symptoms, serum thyroxine and TRAb, thyroid ultrasound and orbital computed tomography. Study findings and constraints: Before onset, ophthalmopathy was predicted by the model a median around 6.2 months earlier.

The CDR3 is 13 residues long. This clonotype has at least ten counts. Its antigen is unknown. Its ends do not fully match the called genes, so a read error is possible. The rearrangement uses TRBV12-3 or TRBV12-4 and TRBJ1-5; tentatively, D is TRBD1 (5 bases). This sequence originates from an adult woman with Graves' disease, either hyperthyroidism or ophthalmopathy (not recorded which). The source material was peripheral blood or thyroid tissue (not recorded which). CDR3 in amino acids: CASSWDRDQPQHF. CDR3 nucleotide sequence: TGTGCCAGTAGTTGGGACCGAGATCAGCCCCAGCATTTT.